This T cell receptor (beta chain) is drawn from a study of cytomegalovirus exposure and HLA in healthy donors. The PCR used 60 Vbeta and 13 Jbeta primers. Data came from immunoSEQ multiplex PCR; TCRdb stores just in-frame clones and leaves some out. The sample shows about 52,000 clones, about 50% of them seen only once. Germline V lookup: CDR1 SGHTA, CDR2 FQGNSA. Between the trimmed V and J ends, which lost 0 bases and 6 bases, there was a span of 18 bases. There are 17 residues in the CDR3. This chain uses TRBV7-2 with TRBJ1-5; weak D call: TRBD1 (6 bases). The TCR sequence derives from a human donor in good health. The sequenced sample consisted of PBMCs. The CDR3 DNA sequence: TGTGCCAGCAGCTTAGCGCCGGGACAAATGTTGGGTCAGCCCCAGCATTTT. This codes for CASSLAPGQMLGQPQHF.